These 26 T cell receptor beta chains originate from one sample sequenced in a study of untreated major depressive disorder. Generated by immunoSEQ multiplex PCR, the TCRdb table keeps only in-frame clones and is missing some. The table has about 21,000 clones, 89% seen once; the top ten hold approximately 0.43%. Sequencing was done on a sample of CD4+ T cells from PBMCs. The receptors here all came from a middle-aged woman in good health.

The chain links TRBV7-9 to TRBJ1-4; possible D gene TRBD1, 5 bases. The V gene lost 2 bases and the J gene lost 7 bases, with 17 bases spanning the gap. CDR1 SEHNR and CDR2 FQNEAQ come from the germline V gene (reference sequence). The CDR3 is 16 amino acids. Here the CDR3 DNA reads TGTGCCAGCAGCTTACTATTGTGGCAGGGATCTGAAAAACTGTTTTTT. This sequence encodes CASSLLLWQGSEKLFF.

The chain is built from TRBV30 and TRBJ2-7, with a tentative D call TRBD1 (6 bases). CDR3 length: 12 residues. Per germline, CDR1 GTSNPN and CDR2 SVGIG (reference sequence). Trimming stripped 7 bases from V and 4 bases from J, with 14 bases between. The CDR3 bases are TGTGCCTTACAGGGAAATTCGTACGAGCAGTACTTC. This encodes CALQGNSYEQYF.

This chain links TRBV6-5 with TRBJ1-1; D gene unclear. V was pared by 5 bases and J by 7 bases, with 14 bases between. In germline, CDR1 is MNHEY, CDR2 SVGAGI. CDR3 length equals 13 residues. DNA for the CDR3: TGTGCCAGCAGTGCACGCGTGGTGGGTGAAGCTTTCTTT. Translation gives CASSARVVGEAFF.

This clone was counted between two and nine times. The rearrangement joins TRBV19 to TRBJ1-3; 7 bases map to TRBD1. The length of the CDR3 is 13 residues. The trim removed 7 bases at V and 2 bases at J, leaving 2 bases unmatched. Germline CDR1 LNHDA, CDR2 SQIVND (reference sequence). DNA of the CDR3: TGTGCCAGTACGACAGGGACTGGAAACACCATATATTTT. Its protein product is CASTTGTGNTIYF.

The CDR3 spells CASSDGGQPQHF. In DNA form, the CDR3 reads TGTGCCAGCAGTGACGGCGGTCAGCCCCAGCATTTT. The genes are TRBV2 and TRBJ1-5; D is unclear. The CDR3 is made up of 12 amino acids. Germline V gene sequence: CDR1 SNHLY, CDR2 FYNNEI. Trimming shortened V by 3 bases and J by 6 bases, and 6 bases separated the two germline ends.

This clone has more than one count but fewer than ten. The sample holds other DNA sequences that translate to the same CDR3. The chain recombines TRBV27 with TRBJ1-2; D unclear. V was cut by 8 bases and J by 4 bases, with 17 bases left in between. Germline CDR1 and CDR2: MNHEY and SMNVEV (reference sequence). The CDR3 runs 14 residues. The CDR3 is CASSSGGVGYGYTF. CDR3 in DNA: TGTGCCAGCTCCTCAGGCGGGGTGGGCTATGGCTACACCTTC.

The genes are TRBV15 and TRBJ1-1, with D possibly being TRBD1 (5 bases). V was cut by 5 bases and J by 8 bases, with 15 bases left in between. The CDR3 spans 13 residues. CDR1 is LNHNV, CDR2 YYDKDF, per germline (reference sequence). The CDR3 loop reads CATSPRGEREAFF. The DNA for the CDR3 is TGTGCCACCAGCCCCCGGGGGGAGCGGGAAGCTTTCTTT.

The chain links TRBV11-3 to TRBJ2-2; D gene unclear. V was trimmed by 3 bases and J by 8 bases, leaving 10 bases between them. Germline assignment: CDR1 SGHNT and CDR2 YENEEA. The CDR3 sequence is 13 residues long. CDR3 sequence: CASSLNSRGELFF. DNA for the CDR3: TGTGCCAGCAGCTTGAACAGCCGGGGGGAGCTGTTTTTT. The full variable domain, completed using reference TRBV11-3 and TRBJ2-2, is EAGVVQSPRYKIIEKKQPVAFWCNPISGHNTLYWYLQNLGQGPELLIRYENEEAVDDSQLPKDRFSAERLKGVDSTLKIQPAELGDSAVYLCASSLNSRGELFFGEGSRLTVL.

The CDR3 region has the DNA TGTGCCAGCAGCTTAGAACAGGGGGGCTCTGGAAACACCATATATTTT. This translates into CASSLEQGGSGNTIYF. The chain links TRBV11-2 to TRBJ1-3; 8 bases fit TRBD1. The J segment lost 0 bases and the V segment lost 0 bases, leaving 1 base of the junction unmatched. The CDR3 contains 16 residues. Germline loops: CDR1 SGHAT, CDR2 FQNNGV. Combining the CDR3 with reference TRBV11-2 and TRBJ1-3 gives the whole variable domain EAGVAQSPRYKIIEKRQSVAFWCNPISGHATLYWYQQILGQGPKLLIQFQNNGVVDDSQLPKDRFSAERLKGVDSTLKIQPAKLEDSAVYLCASSLEQGGSGNTIYFGEGSWLTVV.

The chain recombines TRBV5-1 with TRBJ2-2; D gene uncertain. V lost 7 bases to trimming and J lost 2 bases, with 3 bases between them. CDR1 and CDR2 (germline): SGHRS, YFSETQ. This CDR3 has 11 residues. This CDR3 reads CASGNTGELFF. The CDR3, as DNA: TGCGCCAGCGGCAACACCGGGGAGCTGTTTTTT.

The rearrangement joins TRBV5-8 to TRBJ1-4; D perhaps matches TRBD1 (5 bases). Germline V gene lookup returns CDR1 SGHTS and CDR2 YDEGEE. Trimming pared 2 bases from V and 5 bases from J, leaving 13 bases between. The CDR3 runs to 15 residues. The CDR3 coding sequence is TGTGCCAGCAGCTTAATATTGGGGACCAATGAAAAACTGTTTTTT. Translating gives CASSLILGTNEKLFF.

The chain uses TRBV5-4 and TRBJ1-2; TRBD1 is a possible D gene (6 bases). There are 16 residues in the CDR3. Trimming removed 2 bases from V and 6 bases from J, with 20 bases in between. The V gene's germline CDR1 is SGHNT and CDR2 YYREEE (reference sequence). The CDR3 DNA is TGTGCCAGCAGCTTTGACATACGTGGGGGGCGGGATGGCTACACCTTC. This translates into CASSFDIRGGRDGYTF.

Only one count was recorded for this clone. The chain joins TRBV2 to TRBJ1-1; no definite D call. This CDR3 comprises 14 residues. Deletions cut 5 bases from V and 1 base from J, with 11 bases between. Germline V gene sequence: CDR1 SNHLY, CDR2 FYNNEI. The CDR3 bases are TGTGCCAGCAGTAAAGGTAACCCGAACACTGAAGCTTTCTTT. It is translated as CASSKGNPNTEAFF. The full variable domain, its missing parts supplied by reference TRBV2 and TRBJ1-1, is EPEVTQTPSHQVTQMGQEVILRCVPISNHLYFYWYRQILGQKVEFLVSFYNNEISEKSEIFDDQFSVERPDGSNFTLKIRSTKLEDSAMYFCASSKGNPNTEAFFGQGTRLTVV.

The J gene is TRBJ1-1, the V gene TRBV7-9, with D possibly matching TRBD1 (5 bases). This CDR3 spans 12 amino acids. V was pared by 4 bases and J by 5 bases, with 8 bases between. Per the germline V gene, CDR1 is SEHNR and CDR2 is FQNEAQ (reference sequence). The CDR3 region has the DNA TGTGCCAGCAGCTATCGGGGGACTGAAGCTTTCTTT. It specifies CASSYRGTEAFF.

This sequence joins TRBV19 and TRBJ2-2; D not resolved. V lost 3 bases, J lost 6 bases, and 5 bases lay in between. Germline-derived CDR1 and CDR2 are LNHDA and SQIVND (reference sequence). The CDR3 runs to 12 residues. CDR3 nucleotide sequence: TGTGCCAGTAGTATTTACCCCGGGGAGCTGTTTTTT. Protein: CASSIYPGELFF.

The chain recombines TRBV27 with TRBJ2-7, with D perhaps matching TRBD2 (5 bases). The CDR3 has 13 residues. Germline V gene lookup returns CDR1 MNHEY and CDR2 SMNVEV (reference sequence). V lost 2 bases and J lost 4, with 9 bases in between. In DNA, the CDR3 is TGTGCCAGCAGTTTAGCTAGCCCATACGAGCAGTACTTC. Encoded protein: CASSLASPYEQYF.

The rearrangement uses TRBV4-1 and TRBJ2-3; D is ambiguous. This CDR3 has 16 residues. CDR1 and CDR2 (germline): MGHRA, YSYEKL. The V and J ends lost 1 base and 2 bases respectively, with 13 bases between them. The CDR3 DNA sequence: TGCGCCAGCAGCCAAGGGCTATTGGATAACACAGATACGCAGTATTTT. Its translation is CASSQGLLDNTDTQYF.

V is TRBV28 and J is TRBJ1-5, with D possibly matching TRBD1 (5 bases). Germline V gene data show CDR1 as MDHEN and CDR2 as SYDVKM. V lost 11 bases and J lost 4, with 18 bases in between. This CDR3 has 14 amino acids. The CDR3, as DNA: TGTGCCTATCAACCCAGTCAGGGAAATCAGCCCCAGCATTTT. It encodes CAYQPSQGNQPQHF.

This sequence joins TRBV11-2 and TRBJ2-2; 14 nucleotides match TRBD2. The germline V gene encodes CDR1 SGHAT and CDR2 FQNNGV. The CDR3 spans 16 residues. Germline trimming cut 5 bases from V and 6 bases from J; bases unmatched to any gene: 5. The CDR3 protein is CASSLRTSGGSGELFF. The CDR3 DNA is TGTGCCAGCAGCCTCCGGACTAGCGGGGGGTCCGGGGAGCTGTTTTTT. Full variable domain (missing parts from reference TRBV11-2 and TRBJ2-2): EAGVAQSPRYKIIEKRQSVAFWCNPISGHATLYWYQQILGQGPKLLIQFQNNGVVDDSQLPKDRFSAERLKGVDSTLKIQPAKLEDSAVYLCASSLRTSGGSGELFFGEGSRLTVL.

As DNA, the CDR3 is TGTGCCAGCTGCGTGGGGTACACTGAAGCTTTCTTT. Residues: CASCVGYTEAFF. The chain links TRBV2 to TRBJ1-1; D remains unclear. The CDR3 length is 12 residues. The V gene's germline CDR1 is SNHLY and CDR2 FYNNEI. V was trimmed by 8 bases and J by 3 bases, leaving 10 bases between them.

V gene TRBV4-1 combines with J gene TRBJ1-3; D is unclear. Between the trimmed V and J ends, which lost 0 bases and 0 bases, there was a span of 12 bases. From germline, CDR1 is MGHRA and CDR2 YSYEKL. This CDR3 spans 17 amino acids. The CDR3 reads CASSQEVTAFSGNTIYF. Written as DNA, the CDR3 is TGCGCCAGCAGCCAAGAGGTTACGGCATTCTCTGGAAACACCATATATTTT.

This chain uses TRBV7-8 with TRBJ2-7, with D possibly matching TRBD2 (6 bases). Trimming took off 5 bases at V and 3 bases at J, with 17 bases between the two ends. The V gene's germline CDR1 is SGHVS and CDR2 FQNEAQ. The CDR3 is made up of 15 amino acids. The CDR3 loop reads CASSPRLETFYEQYV. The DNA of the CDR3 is TGTGCCAGCAGCCCCCGACTAGAAACCTTCTACGAGCAGTACGTC.

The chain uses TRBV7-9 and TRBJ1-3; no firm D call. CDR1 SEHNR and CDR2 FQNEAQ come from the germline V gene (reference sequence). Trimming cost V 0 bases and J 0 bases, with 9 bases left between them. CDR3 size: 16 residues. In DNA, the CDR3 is TGTGCCAGCAGCTTAGCGGGAGTTTACTCTGGAAACACCATATATTTT. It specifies CASSLAGVYSGNTIYF.

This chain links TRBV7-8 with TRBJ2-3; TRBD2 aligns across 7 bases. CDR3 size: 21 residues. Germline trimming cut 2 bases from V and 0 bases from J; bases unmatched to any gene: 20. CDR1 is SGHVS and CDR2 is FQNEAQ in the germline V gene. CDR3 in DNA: TGTGCCAGCAGCTTATTTTATTTCGCTAGCGGAGAGATTACTAGCACAGATACGCAGTATTTT. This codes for CASSLFYFASGEITSTDTQYF.

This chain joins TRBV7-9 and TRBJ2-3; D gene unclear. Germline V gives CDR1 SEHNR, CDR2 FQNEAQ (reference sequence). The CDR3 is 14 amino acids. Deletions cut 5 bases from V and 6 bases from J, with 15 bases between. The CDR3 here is CASSLMVSVDTQYF. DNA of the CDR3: TGTGCCAGCAGCCTCATGGTATCTGTGGATACGCAGTATTTT. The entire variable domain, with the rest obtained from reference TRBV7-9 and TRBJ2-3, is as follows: DTGVSQNPRHKITKRGQNVTFRCDPISEHNRLYWYRQTLGQGPEFLTYFQNEAQLEKSRLLSDRFSAERPKGSFSTLEIQRTEQGDSAMYLCASSLMVSVDTQYFGPGTRLTVL.

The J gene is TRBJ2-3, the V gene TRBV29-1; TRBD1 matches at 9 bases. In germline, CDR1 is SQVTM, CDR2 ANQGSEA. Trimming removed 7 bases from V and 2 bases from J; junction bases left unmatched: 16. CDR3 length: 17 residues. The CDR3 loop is CSAGTGWGLRVTDTQYF. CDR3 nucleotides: TGCAGCGCCGGGACAGGGTGGGGCTTACGGGTCACAGATACGCAGTATTTT.